This T cell receptor (beta chain) was identified in a study of T cell responses to AZD1222 COVID-19 vaccine (dated by TCRdb to about 2021). Notes on the research overall: A total of just over 230 trial participants underwent TCR sequencing, of whom 200 to 220 had received two doses of AZD1222 and 26 had received two doses of the MenACWY control vaccine. Enrollment into the trials was organized by age into subgroups of 18-55, 56-69 and 70-plus years, and those subgroups contained 148, 28 and 57 TCR-sequenced participants, respectively.

Overall study outcomes, separate from this receptor: Because no day 14 peak-response samples were available, the repertoires could be characterized only after the peak T cell response. In the small 56-69-year group, the increase in depth fell short of significance, most likely because of low power. Conclusions about previously exposed vaccinees were limited because only six AZD1222 recipients were SARS-CoV-2 seropositive at baseline. Spike-specific TCR breadth and depth rose significantly after two AZD1222 doses compared with day 0 and with MenACWY recipients. Vaccine-associated CD4 TCRs spanned the whole spike protein, with dominant responses in regions 160-218 and 743-854. Reportedly, close to half of the unique spike-specific TCRs recognized epitopes lying outside the regions that are mutated in the B.1.351 and B.1.1.7 variants. Most participants were white British and females outnumbered males, and the authors suggested that clonal diversity may have been underestimated.

The CDR3 regions of human TCRbeta chains were analyzed by immunosequencing. The source study handled its data this way. TCRs in the repertoires were matched against a reference library of SARS-CoV-2-specific TCRs that had been generated with the MIRA antigen-specificity platform. Breadth was defined as the fraction of unique TCRs that were SARS-CoV-2-associated, and depth was defined as the fraction of total T cells that were SARS-CoV-2-associated. Using the MIRA data, each spike-specific TCR was mapped to the spike region that the TCR reacts to and placed in a CD4 or CD8 class. Log10-transformed breadth and depth values were compared by one-way ANOVA with Sidak's multiple comparisons tests. TCRdb retrieved this table from immuneACCESS and kept in-frame rearrangements only. Not all clones are present; in checked studies, unresolved V genes account for under half, and no reason is known for the remainder. That table supplies the V and J calls and clone size; D and trimming were determined from the DNA. The sample yields 120,000 or so clones; around 89% were counted once. Together, the top ten hold more than 9.5% of the sample.

A remark on this clone: The target of this receptor is not known. No quality values exist for individual bases; no much larger clone is one base distant.

In the paper's terms, the time point label means: baseline before first vaccination. The treatment or condition label, as the study defines it: meningococcal conjugate vaccine given as trial control. Samples from vaccinated people were obtained from the UK trials COV001 and COV002, which included a single-blind randomized controlled phase 2/3 trial of AZD1222 (ChAdOx1 nCoV-19) in healthy adults. Trial participant PBMC samples were collected at day 0 and day 28 after the second dose for TCRbeta chain sequencing. Material: peripheral blood, obtained on day 0 of MenACWY control vaccination. This receptor was obtained from an adult in good health.

The DNA is as follows: TGTGCCAGCAGCTGGGGGAGGGGCGGGAACAATGAGCAGTTCTTC. Translated, it reads CASSWGRGGNNEQFF. The rearrangement combines TRBV7-3 with TRBJ2-1, and TRBD2 matches 7 of the central bases. CDR1 and CDR2, looked up from the germline V gene, are SGHTA and FQGTGA. The CDR3 numbers 15 residues from cysteine through phenylalanine. Only the CDR3 DNA is retained, 45 bases long and in frame from the first base. Trimming leaves V shorter by 4 bases and J shorter by 5 bases, with the junction holding 8 bases beyond the gene matches.